The 27 T cell receptor beta chains listed next were all sequenced from one sample in a study of Ad26.COV2.S vaccination and SARS-CoV-2 variants. Some clones are missing from TCRdb's copy, which holds only in-frame ones; the method was immunoSEQ multiplex PCR. The table lists roughly 420,000 clones, 89% of them singletons. The sample's treatment: some 19 received Ad26.COV2.S at low or high dose, single or two shots; roughly 5 received placebo; per-sample allocation not given. Sample collection was performed on day 63 after the first vaccine or placebo injection. This specimen was peripheral blood, taken in a trial of Ad26.COV2.S vaccine versus placebo. These receptor sequences come from a person between 18 and 59 years old who received the Ad26.COV2.S COVID-19 vaccine or a placebo.

This chain joins TRBV4-1 and TRBJ1-5, with D possibly matching TRBD1 (6 bases). The ends were cut back, 1 base at V and 6 bases at J, with 13 bases in the middle. CDR3 size: 15 residues. The germline V gene has CDR1 MGHRA and CDR2 YSYEKL. CDR3 residues: CASSQVGSGAQPQHF. CDR3 bases: TGCGCCAGCAGCCAAGTTGGTTCGGGGGCTCAGCCCCAGCATTTT.

This chain links TRBV6-6 with TRBJ1-2, with D tentatively TRBD1 (5 bases). Trimming stripped 7 bases from V and 5 bases from J, with 29 bases between. The germline V gene encodes CDR1 MNHNY and CDR2 SVGAGI (reference sequence). The length of the CDR3 is 18 residues. The CDR3 loop reads CASTRSGTGVAFGYGYTF. The CDR3 nucleotides read TGTGCCAGCACTCGGTCCGGGACCGGGGTGGCTTTTGGGTATGGCTACACCTTC.

V is TRBV19 and J is TRBJ1-5; maybe TRBD1 (6 bases). The CDR3 totals 18 residues. The germline V and J ends were trimmed by 10 bases and 1 base, with 26 bases remaining between them. Germline V gives CDR1 LNHDA, CDR2 SQIVND (reference sequence). CDR3 nucleotides: TGTGCCACCTCCAGACGACCCGGACAGACAACAAGCAATCAGCCCCAGCATTTT. As protein: CATSRRPGQTTSNQPQHF. Combining the CDR3 with reference TRBV19 and TRBJ1-5 gives the whole variable domain DGGITQSPKYLFRKEGQNVTLSCEQNLNHDAMYWYRQDPGQGLRLIYYSQIVNDFQKGDIAEGYSVSREKKESFPLTVTSAQKNPTAFYLCATSRRPGQTTSNQPQHFGDGTRLSIL.

The genes are TRBV5-1 and TRBJ2-5; possibly TRBD1 for D (6 bases). This CDR3 is built from 16 residues. V was trimmed by 4 bases and J by 1 base, leaving 17 bases between them. Per germline, CDR1 SGHRS and CDR2 YFSETQ. CDR3 sequence: CASSESTGKIQETQYF. The CDR3, as DNA: TGCGCCAGCAGCGAGTCCACAGGGAAAATCCAAGAGACCCAGTACTTC. Full variable domain (missing parts from reference TRBV5-1 and TRBJ2-5): KAGVTQTPRYLIKTRGQQVTLSCSPISGHRSVSWYQQTPGQGLQFLFEYFSETQRNKGNFPGRFSGRQFSNSRSEMNVSTLELGDSALYLCASSESTGKIQETQYFGPGTRLLVL.

This chain connects TRBV6-5 to TRBJ2-5, with TRBD2 matching 7 bases. J lost 6 bases, V lost 0 bases, and 7 bases had no gene match. This CDR3 comprises 15 residues. In germline, CDR1 is MNHEY, CDR2 SVGAGI. As DNA, the CDR3 is TGTGCCAGCAGTTACTCCGGTGCGGGAGAGAAGACCCAGTACTTC. Translating it yields CASSYSGAGEKTQYF.

The rearrangement uses TRBV6-5 and TRBJ1-1, with 7 bases aligning to TRBD1. Germline V gives CDR1 MNHEY, CDR2 SVGAGI. The CDR3 loop spans 14 amino acids. V gave up 2 bases and J gave up 2 bases; unmatched junction bases: 2. CDR3 nucleotides: TGTGCCAGCAGTTACGACAGGGCCAACACTGAAGCTTTCTTT. This encodes CASSYDRANTEAFF.

The genes are TRBV19 and TRBJ1-2; a possible D gene is TRBD1 (5 bases). The CDR3 consists of 18 residues. Germline-derived CDR1 and CDR2 are LNHDA and SQIVND (reference sequence). V dropped 2 bases and J dropped 8 bases, with 27 bases sitting between them. DNA for the CDR3: TGTGCCAGTAGTATAAAGAATCGCGTGGTAGGGAGGGACGGCGGCTACACCTTC. Residues: CASSIKNRVVGRDGGYTF.

The CDR3 here is CASSLIPVDTEAFF. The CDR3 DNA reads TGTGCCAGCAGTCTTATTCCGGTGGACACTGAAGCTTTCTTT. The gene calls are TRBV7-9 and TRBJ1-1; no reliable D call. Germline V CDR1 and CDR2: SEHNR, FQNEAQ (reference sequence). With 6 bases removed from V and 3 bases from J, the gap between germline ends came to 14 bases. The CDR3 is 14 residues long. Looking up the rest from reference TRBV7-9 and TRBJ1-1 gives the full variable domain: DTGVSQNPRHKITKRGQNVTFRCDPISEHNRLYWYRQTLGQGPEFLTYFQNEAQLEKSRLLSDRFSAERPKGSFSTLEIQRTEQGDSAMYLCASSLIPVDTEAFFGQGTRLTVV.

The rearrangement joins TRBV5-1 to TRBJ2-3; D is uncertain. The V end lost 5 bases, the J end lost 0 bases, and 10 bases lay between the germline ends. This CDR3 is 14 amino acids long. Germline CDR1 and CDR2: SGHRS and YFSETQ. CDR3: CASRASTSTDTQYF. CDR3 bases: TGCGCCAGCAGGGCCTCGACTAGCACAGATACGCAGTATTTT.

The rearrangement joins TRBV2 to TRBJ2-7; TRBD2 matches at 12 bases. This CDR3 spans 16 amino acids. From germline, CDR1 is SNHLY and CDR2 FYNNEI. V lost 5 bases, J lost 2 bases, and 7 bases stayed unmatched. The CDR3 sequence: CASSILRLAGAYEQYV. DNA of the CDR3: TGTGCCAGCAGTATCTTAAGACTAGCGGGAGCCTACGAGCAGTACGTC.

V usage is TRBV5-4 and J usage is TRBJ2-1; weak D call: TRBD1 (5 bases). Germline-derived CDR1 and CDR2 are SGHNT and YYREEE (reference sequence). Trimming took 4 bases from V and 0 from J, leaving 14 bases between them. The CDR3 contains 16 residues. The CDR3 protein is CASSGQGAPSYNEQFF. In DNA, the CDR3 is TGTGCCAGCAGCGGACAAGGGGCCCCCTCCTACAATGAGCAGTTCTTC.

The CDR3 region is CASSYPLAGGPTDTQYF. The CDR3 DNA reads as TGTGCCAGCAGTTACCCACTAGCGGGGGGGCCCACAGATACGCAGTATTTT. The chain employs TRBV6-2 or TRBV6-3 and TRBJ2-3, with 13 positions matching TRBD2. The CDR3 is 17 amino acids. The junction had 4 bases not matched to a gene; V was cut back by 2 bases and J by 2 bases. The germline V gene encodes CDR1 MNHEY and CDR2 SVGEGT.

This clone was detected once. The chain links TRBV9 to TRBJ2-3; TRBD2 matches at 8 bases. The CDR3 is made up of 18 amino acids. Germline V lookup: CDR1 SGDLS, CDR2 YYNGEE. Trimming cost V 0 bases and J 0 bases; bases outside gene matches: 9. CDR3 region: CASSVGLQRGPSTDTQYF. The CDR3, as DNA: TGTGCCAGCAGCGTAGGCCTCCAGCGGGGGCCTAGCACAGATACGCAGTATTTT.

The gene calls are TRBV7-3 and TRBJ2-2; D is unclear. Germline V lookup: CDR1 SGHTA, CDR2 FQGTGA. The CDR3 contains 15 residues. Trimming took 2 bases from V and 1 from J, leaving 8 bases between them. CDR3 protein: CASSLPGLNTGELFF. The CDR3 region has the DNA TGTGCCAGCAGCTTACCGGGTCTGAACACCGGGGAGCTGTTTTTT.

V and J are TRBV29-1 and TRBJ1-2; D uncertain. Germline CDR1 is SQVTM and CDR2 is ANQGSEA. CDR3 size: 12 residues. V was clipped by 4 bases and J by 2 bases, with 8 bases between them. The DNA of the CDR3 is TGCAGCGTTGTACCAAGAAACTATGGCTACACCTTC. This codes for CSVVPRNYGYTF.

Concerning this clone: The DNA is left out, because the CDR3 cannot be placed on it with certainty; the CDR3 is given as TCRdb lists it. V gene TRBV19 combines with J gene TRBJ2-2. Germline CDR1 reads LNHDA; CDR2 reads SQIVND (reference sequence). The CDR3 sequence runs 15 residues, both termini included. This CDR3 is CASTKLGGTPGSCFF.

DNA for the CDR3: TGTGCCAGCAGCTACCGACTAGCGTCCTACAATGAGCAGTTCTTC. Translation gives CASSYRLASYNEQFF. This chain joins TRBV7-8 and TRBJ2-1; 8 nucleotides align to TRBD2. The CDR3 consists of 15 residues. V was clipped by 4 bases and J by 1 base; unmatched bases: 3. Germline CDR1 reads SGHVS; CDR2 reads FQNEAQ.

The chain is built from TRBV5-1 and TRBJ1-1; tentatively, D is TRBD1 (5 bases). This CDR3 comprises 16 residues. With 0 bases removed from V and 2 bases from J, the gap between germline ends came to 14 bases. The germline V gene has CDR1 SGHRS and CDR2 YFSETQ. CDR3 sequence (DNA): TGCGCCAGCAGCTTGGCCGGGAGGGGCGCAAACACTGAAGCTTTCTTT. It codes for CASSLAGRGANTEAFF.

V and J are TRBV4-1 and TRBJ2-1, with D uncertain. In germline, CDR1 is MGHRA, CDR2 YSYEKL. The V gene lost 2 bases and the J gene lost 4 bases, with 15 bases spanning the gap. The CDR3 runs to 16 residues. The CDR3 sequence: CASSQIPLHSYNEQFF. For the CDR3, the DNA is TGCGCCAGCAGCCAAATTCCCCTCCACTCATACAATGAGCAGTTCTTC.

The gene calls are TRBV5-5 and TRBJ2-5, with TRBD1 identical over 7 bases. This CDR3 region has 15 residues. Germline values: CDR1 SGHKS, CDR2 YYEKEE (reference sequence). J lost 4 bases, V lost 6 bases, and 12 bases had no gene match. This chain's CDR3 is CASTPRQGRLETQYF. CDR3 DNA: TGTGCCAGCACTCCCCGACAGGGTCGATTAGAGACCCAGTACTTC.

This clone occurred once. This chain connects TRBV11-3 to TRBJ2-3, with D hard to call. The CDR3 totals 15 residues. Germline CDR1 SGHNT, CDR2 YENEEA. V gave up 4 bases and J gave up 1 base, with 12 bases separating them. Written as DNA, the CDR3 is TGTGCCAGCAGCTGGGCTTTCGGCGGCACAGATACGCAGTATTTT. Protein: CASSWAFGGTDTQYF.

The V call is TRBV7-7, the J call TRBJ2-5; 15 nucleotides match TRBD2. Germline CDR1 reads SSHAT; CDR2 reads FNYEAQ (reference sequence). V lost 1 base and J lost 2; bases outside the gene matches: 2. CDR3 length equals 17 residues. The CDR3 loop reads CASSLVGLAGGQETQYF. The CDR3 coding sequence is TGTGCCAGCAGCTTAGTCGGACTAGCGGGGGGGCAAGAGACCCAGTACTTC.

The V call is TRBV5-1, the J call TRBJ2-7, with 8 bases fitting TRBD1. Trimming at V came to 4 bases and at J to 3 bases, leaving 6 bases not matched to a gene. Germline V CDR1 and CDR2: SGHRS, YFSETQ. There are 14 residues in the CDR3. Here the CDR3 reads CASSSGQGNYEQYF. The CDR3 coding sequence is TGCGCCAGCAGCAGCGGACAGGGAAACTACGAGCAGTACTTC.

The chain has TRBV28 and TRBJ1-2; D is perhaps TRBD1 (6 bases). Deletions cut 8 bases from V and 7 bases from J, with 20 bases between. This CDR3 comprises 14 residues. Germline loops: CDR1 MDHEN, CDR2 SYDVKM. CDR3 bases: TGTGCCAGCCTCGAGGCAGGGGAAAATCGTGGCTACACCTTC. This codes for CASLEAGENRGYTF.

This chain links TRBV7-3 with TRBJ2-1; unclear D gene. Trimming took off 5 bases at V and 4 bases at J, with 18 bases between the two ends. The CDR3 runs to 16 residues. Germline lookup yields CDR1 SGHTA and CDR2 FQGTGA. Here the CDR3 DNA reads TGTGCCAGCAGCAACCTACAGAACCCCGGGTACAATGAGCAGTTCTTC. Protein sequence: CASSNLQNPGYNEQFF.

This sequence joins TRBV6-2 or TRBV6-3 and TRBJ2-7; D ambiguous. The germline CDR1 and CDR2 sequences are MNHEY and SVGEGT. Trimming stripped 4 bases from V and 0 bases from J, with 10 bases between. This CDR3 has 14 amino acids. This CDR3 is CASSFSRNSYEQYV. The CDR3 DNA reads as TGTGCCAGCAGTTTCAGTAGAAACTCCTACGAGCAGTACGTC.

This clone has more than one count but fewer than ten. The chain couples TRBV7-2 to TRBJ2-2, with D perhaps matching TRBD2 (6 bases). Trimming took 3 bases from V and 1 from J, leaving 12 bases between them. The CDR3 covers 16 residues. Germline-derived CDR1 and CDR2 are SGHTA and FQGNSA. The CDR3 loop reads CASSLSGRMNTGELFF. The CDR3, as DNA: TGTGCCAGCAGCTTGTCAGGGAGGATGAACACCGGGGAGCTGTTTTTT.